This TCR beta chain was identified during a study of PD-1 blockade in classical Hodgkin lymphoma. Clones were read by immunoSEQ multiplex PCR, and TCRdb kept only the in-frame ones, dropping some. There are 40,000 to 50,000 clones in the sample; 78% occur only once, and 10% to 15% lies in the top ten. Germline CDR1 is SGDLS and CDR2 is YYNGEE. CDR3 length: 15 amino acids. The trim removed 4 bases at V and 4 bases at J, leaving 6 bases unmatched. Each patient relapsed following autologous stem cell transplantation, and prior brentuximab vedotin exposure differed. The V and J genes are TRBV9 and TRBJ2-3, with TRBD1 identical over 10 bases. Source: peripheral blood mononuclear cells (PBMCs), taken at baseline. This clonotype was sampled from a human donor with classical Hodgkin lymphoma. The CDR3 region is CASSFGTGAPDTQYF. For the CDR3, the DNA is TGTGCCAGCAGCTTCGGGACAGGGGCCCCAGATACGCAGTATTTT.